This is a list of T cell receptor beta chains from one sample in a study of blood T cell repertoires in COVID-19. Data came from immunoSEQ multiplex PCR; TCRdb stores just in-frame clones and leaves some out. This table holds around 190,000 clones, around 80% found once. What was sequenced was peripheral blood. The source of these receptors is a woman in her fifties or sixties with acute or convalescent COVID-19. CDR3s include the opening cysteine and the closing phenylalanine or tryptophan.

V,J,CDR3
TRBV18,TRBJ2-1,CASSHRSGRNLGYEQFF
TRBV6-1,TRBJ1-6,CASSEDRVSYNSPLHF
TRBV28,TRBJ1-2,CASIGDRGSYGYTF
TRBV7-9,TRBJ2-3,CASSSESDTQYF
TRBV29-1,TRBJ1-4,CSVSIRGVNEKLFF
TRBV7-6,TRBJ1-4,CASSTSHNPNEKLFF
TRBV27,TRBJ1-5,CASSLGQTNQPQHF
TRBV18,TRBJ1-1,CASSPPSRGMNTEAFF
TRBV24-1,TRBJ1-2,CATSPGGPRGYTF
TRBV6-2/TRBV6-3,TRBJ2-1,CASSLGLAPAPGSYNEQFF
TRBV10-2,TRBJ2-3,CATTSGGGTDTQYF
TRBV6-5,TRBJ1-3,CASRLQISGNTIYF
TRBV10-3,TRBJ2-7,CAIRGTSGDQYF
TRBV28,TRBJ1-5,CASSLSSNQPQHF
TRBV6-5,TRBJ2-1,CASRSLAGGLNEQFF
TRBV7-8,TRBJ2-7,CASTRQGTYEQYF
TRBV6-2/TRBV6-3,TRBJ1-4,CASSYVLSAATNEKLFF
TRBV18,TRBJ2-4,CASSLGTSGGGQSIQYF
TRBV10-1,TRBJ2-4,CASSDRGIQYF
TRBV24-1,TRBJ2-1,CATSPKGGLARGNEQFF
TRBV7-2,TRBJ2-7,CASSLTGYEQYF
TRBV14,TRBJ1-4,CASSQDMRGEKLFF
TRBV9,TRBJ2-2,CASSPRIRGSNTGELFF
TRBV7-6,TRBJ2-7,CASGDYPYEQYF
TRBV27,TRBJ2-3,CASSIERGTDTQYF
TRBV18,TRBJ1-6,CASSNSGGITLSESLHF
TRBV18,TRBJ2-7,CASSPNRQAEQYF
TRBV14,TRBJ2-5,CASSQVRGTGVKETQYF
TRBV21-1,TRBJ1-6,CAQGGSSYNSPLHF
TRBV7-8,TRBJ2-3,CASSPSESTDTQYF
TRBV27,TRBJ1-1,CASSPQGQSRKNTEAFF
TRBV24-1,TRBJ2-1,CATSGLVHNEQFF
TRBV5-1,TRBJ2-7,CASSLGWGVYEQYF
TRBV24-1,TRBJ2-1,CATSDQRGGSYNEQFF
TRBV6-5,TRBJ2-1,CASSSVKGLSPQFF
TRBV28,TRBJ2-1,CASSLGPNRGREQFF
TRBV14,TRBJ2-2,CASSQVRAHGELFF
TRBV7-8,TRBJ1-1,CASSLGSQGALTEAFF
TRBV4-3,TRBJ2-6,CASSPYGDSGANVLTF
TRBV12-3/TRBV12-4,TRBJ1-2,CASSYSVNYGYTF
TRBV4-3,TRBJ2-2,CASSQDRAGGGTGELFF
TRBV29-1,TRBJ2-5,CSARTNQETQYF
TRBV28,TRBJ1-4,CASTQGRGEKLFF
TRBV7-9,TRBJ2-4,CASSSERGASAKNIQYF
TRBV6-5,TRBJ2-7,CASRVLGTGDHEQYF
TRBV30,TRBJ2-2,CAWNRDPGELFF
TRBV2,TRBJ1-5,CASTGTAINQPQHF
TRBV18,TRBJ1-1,CASSVQGQNTEAFF
TRBV5-1,TRBJ2-4,CASSAGLAKNIQYF
TRBV5-6,TRBJ2-7,CASRGGLAGGLYEQYF
TRBV5-1,TRBJ2-7,CASRGLFYEQYF
TRBV5-8,TRBJ2-7,CAARQGFSYEQYF
TRBV4-3,TRBJ1-4,CASSQDRGFNEKLFF
TRBV29-1,TRBJ2-5,CSANTGSQETQYF